These 9 T cell receptor beta chains were all obtained from the same sample, sequenced in a study of identical twins. TCRdb passed the 5' RACE reads through MiXCR, listing each CDR3 protein once. Found here are some 660,000 distinct CDR3 sequences, about 9.4% of them singletons; the top ten hold approximately 0.96%. This same sample was also taken into another study, of yellow fever vaccine responses in identical twins.

The sequenced sample was PBMCs. The receptors come from a woman aged 18 to 35 in good health.

This clonotype was recorded a few times. The chain couples TRBV6-5 to TRBJ2-5; D is possibly TRBD1 (5 bases). With 4 bases removed from V and 4 bases from J, the gap between germline ends came to 16 bases. Germline V CDR1 and CDR2: MNHEY, SVGAGI. This CDR3 has 15 residues. For the CDR3, the DNA is TGTGCCAGCAGTTCACAGCTGGGGCTCGTAGAGACCCAGTACTTC. Translated: CASSSQLGLVETQYF.

This clonotype was observed many times. This sequence joins TRBV10-3 and TRBJ1-4; 8 nucleotides agree with TRBD1. Germline trimming cut 6 bases from V and 7 bases from J; bases unmatched to any gene: 4. Germline loops: CDR1 ENHRY, CDR2 SYGVKD. This CDR3 comprises 13 residues. CDR3: CAISPDRGEKLFF. CDR3 sequence (DNA): TGTGCCATCAGCCCAGACAGGGGTGAAAAACTGTTTTTT.

The chain joins TRBV5-6 to TRBJ2-1; TRBD2 matches 11 bases. V trimming: 0 bases; J trimming: 0 bases; junction bases outside the gene matches: 5. The germline V gene encodes CDR1 SGHDT and CDR2 YYEEEE. The CDR3 runs to 18 residues. Here the CDR3 reads CASSLGLAGKSSYNEQFF. CDR3 coding DNA: TGTGCCAGCAGCTTGGGACTAGCGGGAAAGAGCTCCTACAATGAGCAGTTCTTC.

The sample holds a few counts of this clonotype. This chain joins TRBV18 and TRBJ1-2; D unclear. Trimming took 3 bases from V and 6 from J, leaving 17 bases between them. The CDR3 has 15 amino acids. Germline CDR1 reads KGHSH; CDR2 reads LQKENI. This chain's CDR3 is CASSPTGSNLNGYTF. As DNA, the CDR3 is TGTGCCAGCTCACCGACCGGGAGTAATCTAAATGGCTACACCTTC.

This chain connects TRBV12-3 or TRBV12-4 to TRBJ1-3; D gene unclear. This CDR3 is 13 amino acids long. The V gene lost 10 bases and the J gene lost 8 bases, with 18 bases spanning the gap. This CDR3 is CAISGPTVDTIYF. The CDR3, as DNA: TGTGCCATCTCAGGACCTACCGTGGACACCATATATTTT.

This clonotype was detected ten times or more. The chain uses TRBV6-2 or TRBV6-3 and TRBJ2-3, with D uncertain. CDR1 is MNHEY and CDR2 is SVGEGT in the germline V gene. The CDR3 length is 12 residues. Between the trimmed V and J ends, which lost 0 bases and 7 bases, there was a span of 5 bases. The DNA for the CDR3 is TGTGCCAGCAGTTACTCGGCGAATACGCAGTATTTT. This translates into CASSYSANTQYF.

This clonotype was seen ten or more times. V usage is TRBV5-1 and J usage is TRBJ2-7; TRBD2 agrees at 15 bases. The CDR3 length is 17 residues. CDR1 is SGHRS and CDR2 is YFSETQ in the germline V gene. After removal of 4 bases from V and 2 bases from J, the junction contained 7 bases not matched to a gene. CDR3 DNA: TGCGCCAGCAGCACGGGACTAGCGGGAGGCCCCCCCTACGAGCAGTACTTC. Translating gives CASSTGLAGGPPYEQYF.

The rearrangement joins TRBV7-2 to TRBJ2-7, with no clear D. Germline loops: CDR1 SGHTA, CDR2 FQGNSA. V was pared by 7 bases and J by 2 bases, with 9 bases between. The length of the CDR3 is 12 residues. In nucleotides, the CDR3 is TGTGCCAGCAAGGGCAGTACCTACGAGCAGTACTTC. Translation: CASKGSTYEQYF. The whole variable domain, filled in from reference TRBV7-2 and TRBJ2-7, reads GAGVSQSPSNKVTEKGKDVELRCDPISGHTALYWYRQSLGQGLEFLIYFQGNSAPDKSGLPSDRFSAERTGGSVSTLTIQRTQQEDSAVYLCASKGSTYEQYFGPGTRLTVT.

This sequence joins TRBV7-9 and TRBJ1-4; D uncertain. This CDR3 contains 13 residues. Germline V gene data show CDR1 as SEHNR and CDR2 as FQNEAQ (reference sequence). The germline V and J ends were trimmed by 5 bases and 6 bases, with 10 bases remaining between them. The CDR3 DNA reads TGTGCCAGCAGCCCCCGGGAATATGAAAAACTGTTTTTT. Protein product: CASSPREYEKLFF.